This T cell receptor (beta chain) was profiled in a study of blood T cell repertoires in COVID-19. The CDR3 sequence is 15 residues long. J gave up 6 bases and V 1 base, and 4 bases lay outside the gene matches. Germline values: CDR1 MNHNS, CDR2 SASEGT. The method was immunoSEQ multiplex PCR; TCRdb's version includes in-frame clones alone and lacks a portion of them. The profile shows over 200,000 clones, around nine tenths of them singletons. The sequence came from a man aged 35 to 55 who had recovered from COVID-19. The specimen was peripheral blood. The chain uses TRBV6-1 and TRBJ2-1; 9 bases are a match to TRBD2. In DNA form, the CDR3 reads TGTGCCAGCAGTGAAGGACTAGCGGTAATCAATGAGCAGTTCTTC. Translating gives CASSEGLAVINEQFF.